Listed below are T cell receptor beta chains from one sample, sequenced in a study of T cell changes during pregnancy in multiple sclerosis. Using immunoSEQ multiplex PCR, the repertoire was profiled, and TCRdb retains in-frame clones only, with some absent. The repertoire holds about 43,000 clones, with 75% to 90% as singletons. The sequencing here drew on peripheral blood, taken in the first trimester of pregnancy. The source of these receptors is a female donor in good health, enrolled as a control in a pregnancy study. Each CDR3 is given with its conserved first and last residue. Each record gives: CDR3 protein, CDR3 DNA, V gene, D gene, clone size, J gene. A D gene is named only where the DNA matches it firmly. Only part of the rows carry a size: once, few, many, or a class if the clone is expanded.

CASSLNTGGFYEQYF TGTGCCAGCAGCTTAAATACAGGGGGCTTCTACGAGCAGTACTTC TRBV5-4 TRBD1 NA TRBJ2-7
CASSDTGGRGYTF TGTGCCAGCAGCGATACAGGGGGCAGGGGCTACACCTTC TRBV6-1 TRBD1 NA TRBJ1-2
CASSQTQGARGYTF TGTGCCAGCAGTCAAACTCAGGGGGCGCGAGGCTACACCTTC TRBV6-5 TRBD1 NA TRBJ1-2
CASSPGQGPSWYNEQFF TGTGCCAGCAGCCCGGGACAGGGTCCGTCTTGGTACAATGAGCAGTTCTTC TRBV14 TRBD1 NA TRBJ2-1
CASSPGTGDVETQYF TGTGCCAGCAGCCCGGGGACAGGGGATGTGGAGACCCAGTACTTC TRBV7-9 TRBD1 once TRBJ2-5
CASTGTDTQYF TGTGCCAGCACCGGCACAGATACGCAGTATTTT TRBV11-2 NA NA TRBJ2-3
CARSLEELLLNTPWGHEQFF TGTGCCAGAAGCTTGGAAGAACTACTCCTAAACACACCCTGGGGCCATGAGCAGTTCTTC TRBV5-3 NA NA TRBJ2-1
CASSLTGAGDLNIQYF TGTGCCAGCAGCTTGACGGGGGCGGGAGATCTAAACATTCAGTACTTC TRBV5-4 NA NA TRBJ2-4
CSVHEPLGTQQFF TGCAGCGTCCACGAACCTCTCGGGACACAGCAGTTCTTC TRBV29-1 NA NA TRBJ2-1
CASSQTTSGAEQFF TGTGCCAGCAGCCAAACGACTAGCGGAGCTGAGCAGTTCTTC TRBV7-9 TRBD2 NA TRBJ2-1